Below, 15 T cell receptor beta chains from the same sample are listed, as sequenced in a study of T cells in women clearing cervical HPV infection. Sequenced by immunoSEQ multiplex PCR; TCRdb stores in-frame clones only, minus some. This repertoire includes about 26,000 clones. Sequenced: blood buffy coat. The receptors originated from a woman aged 18 to 75 with a cervical HPV16 infection that either progressed to CIN3+ or cleared (not recorded which).

Concerning this clone: The CDR3 is cut off 3 residues early in the read; its end comes from the germline J gene. The V and J genes are TRBV7-7 and TRBJ2-2; 8 bases are a match to TRBD2. V dropped 6 bases and J dropped 3; count of bases not matched to a gene: 12. CDR3 size: 17 residues. Germline CDR1 is SSHAT and CDR2 is FNYEAQ (reference sequence). The sequenced CDR3 bases are TGTGCCAGCAGTCCGGCAGTTGGCGGGGGGTACACCGGGGAG. It is translated as CASSPAVGGGYTGE. The whole CDR3 protein is CASSPAVGGGYTGELFF.

A remark on this clone: The observed sequence ends 3 residues before the CDR3 terminus, with the missing tail filled in from the germline J gene. The chain is built from TRBV20-1 and TRBJ2-3; TRBD2 matches at 12 bases. The J segment lost 6 bases and the V segment lost 0 bases, leaving 4 bases of the junction unmatched. In germline, CDR1 is DFQATT, CDR2 SNEGSKA (reference sequence). CDR3 length: 15 amino acids. The CDR3 bases that were read are TGCAGTGCTAGAGATTCGGGACTAGCGGGTGATACG. It translates to CSARDSGLAGDT. The CDR3 as a whole reads CSARDSGLAGDTQYF.

A note on this clone: Read sequence stops 3 residues before the CDR3 end, and the germline J gene provides the missing end. The chain recombines TRBV30 with TRBJ2-7, with TRBD2 matching 12 bases. Germline CDR1 and CDR2: GTSNPN and SVGIG (reference sequence). The CDR3 is 16 amino acids. Trimming removed 0 bases from V and 2 bases from J; junction bases left unmatched: 5. The sequenced part of the CDR3 DNA is TGTGCCTGGAGTGTAAGGGCTAGCGGGGGGGCCTACGAG. Translated, it gives CAWSVRASGGAYE. From start to end, the CDR3 is CAWSVRASGGAYEQYF.

As concerns this clone: The DNA ends 3 residues before the CDR3 does, and the rest of the CDR3 is filled in from the germline J gene. The rearrangement joins TRBV5-6 to TRBJ2-7, with 7 bases fitting TRBD1. Looked up from germline, CDR1 is SGHDT and CDR2 is YYEEEE. The V gene end was trimmed by 0 bases and the J gene end by 4 bases; junction bases not matched to a gene: 4. This CDR3 is 14 amino acids long. The CDR3 spells CASSLGQGLYEQYF. CDR3 DNA, as far as it was read: TGTGCCAGCAGCTTGGGACAGGGATTATACGAG.

About this clone itself: From the germline J gene comes the end of the CDR3, since the read stops 3 residues before it. The chain links TRBV7-3 to TRBJ2-3; no reliable D call. The CDR3 runs to 13 residues. V was cut by 5 bases and J by 4 bases, with 10 bases left in between. Germline V gene data show CDR1 as SGHTA and CDR2 as FQGTGA. The CDR3 reads CASSLNMADTQYF. CDR3 DNA (partial): TGTGCCAGCAGCCTGAACATGGCAGATACG.

A word on this clone: Read data end 3 residues before the CDR3 end; the end is taken from the germline J gene. V usage is TRBV20-1 and J usage is TRBJ2-1, with TRBD2 matching over 8 bases. Germline CDR1 reads DFQATT; CDR2 reads SNEGSKA (reference sequence). The CDR3 spans 14 residues. V was pared by 7 bases and J by 6 bases, with 11 bases of the junction left unmatched. CDR3: CSVERGQFLNEQFF. The part of the CDR3 DNA that was read is TGCAGTGTTGAGCGGGGGCAATTCCTCAATGAG.

Concerning this clone itself: The missing CDR3 end, 3 residues past where the read stops, is filled in from the germline J gene. The chain has TRBV18 and TRBJ2-3; 7 bases fit TRBD1. The CDR3 sequence is 17 residues long. The germline gives CDR1 KGHSH, CDR2 LQKENI. J gave up 3 bases and V 4 bases, and 13 bases lay outside the gene matches. The sequenced CDR3 bases are TGTGCCAGCTCACTCGCCTCCCCGGGACAGAGGACAGATACG. Residues: CASSLASPGQRTDT. The whole CDR3 is CASSLASPGQRTDTQYF. Looking up the rest from reference TRBV18 and TRBJ2-3 gives the full variable domain: NAGVMQNPRHLVRRRGQEARLRCSPMKGHSHVYWYRQLPEEGLKFMVYLQKENIIDESGMPKERFSAEFPKEGPSILRIQQVVRGDSAAYFCASSLASPGQRTDTQYFGPGTRLTVL.

Note on this clone: The read is 3 residues too short to cover the CDR3 end, so that end is filled in from the germline J gene. The chain employs TRBV12-5 and TRBJ2-4; possible D gene TRBD1, 6 bases. Germline CDR1 and CDR2: LGHNT and FRNRAP. This CDR3 is built from 14 residues. The CDR3 loop reads CASGKDSRIETQYF. The CDR3 DNA, read in part, is TGTGCTAGTGGTAAGGACAGCAGAATAGAGACT.

The sequenced CDR3 bases are TGTGCCAGCTCAACTCAGGGCTCTGGGGATCAGCCC. As protein: CASSTQGSGDQP. The entire CDR3 sequence reads CASSTQGSGDQPQHF. This rearrangement joins TRBV18 to TRBJ1-5; possibly TRBD1 for D (5 bases). With the read ending 3 residues before the CDR3 end, the germline J gene is used to fill in that end. V lost 5 bases to trimming and J lost 5 bases, with 16 bases between them. Looked up from germline, CDR1 is KGHSH and CDR2 is LQKENI. The length of the CDR3 is 15 residues.

Remarks on this clone: The read halts 3 residues ahead of the CDR3 end, with the missing end drawn from the germline J gene. The chain carries TRBV18 and TRBJ1-5, with 7 bases fitting TRBD1. The CDR3 is 13 residues long. The junction had 3 bases not matched to a gene; V was cut back by 3 bases and J by 7 bases. The germline V gene encodes CDR1 KGHSH and CDR2 LQKENI. The covered CDR3 bases are TGTGCCAGCTCACCGACAGGGTTACAGCCC. Translated: CASSPTGLQP. The whole CDR3 sequence reads CASSPTGLQPQHF.

Of note for this clone: The read stops 3 residues short of the end of the CDR3; the missing end is completed from the germline J gene. V usage is TRBV7-2 and J usage is TRBJ2-5, with D perhaps matching TRBD2 (5 bases). The length of the CDR3 is 14 residues. The V gene's germline CDR1 is SGHTA and CDR2 FQGNSA. Trimming removed 6 bases from V and 1 base from J, with 12 bases in between. CDR3 in amino acids: CASRPRGAQETQYF. The CDR3 bases that were read are TGTGCCAGCAGGCCTCGGGGAGCCCAAGAGACC.

Worth noting for this clone: The CDR3 end is not reached by the read, which stops 3 residues before it; the germline J gene fills it in. This rearrangement joins TRBV20-1 to TRBJ2-7, with TRBD2 matching over 7 bases. V was pared by 5 bases and J by 2 bases, with 9 bases of the junction left unmatched. The CDR3 is 14 residues long. The germline CDR1 and CDR2 sequences are DFQATT and SNEGSKA (reference sequence). CDR3 loop: CSASVTSRPYEQYF. The CDR3 DNA, read in part, is TGCAGTGCTTCCGTGACTAGCCGTCCCTACGAG.

Concerning this clone itself: The read finishes 3 residues shy of the CDR3 end, and the germline J gene is used to complete it. The chain employs TRBV7-2 and TRBJ1-5, with 8 positions matching TRBD1. From germline, CDR1 is SGHTA and CDR2 FQGNSA. The length of the CDR3 is 15 residues. With V trimmed by 5 bases and J by 9 bases, 12 bases remained unmatched. CDR3 loop: CASSQNTGGSSPQHF. The DNA read from the CDR3 is TGTGCCAGCAGCCAAAATACAGGGGGGTCCTCGCCC.

For this clone: The missing CDR3 end, 3 residues past where the read stops, is filled in from the germline J gene. V gene TRBV20-1 combines with J gene TRBJ2-1; TRBD2 agrees at 13 bases. This CDR3 contains 18 residues. The V and J ends lost 4 bases and 3 bases, in that order; junction bases with no gene match: 12. Germline CDR1 DFQATT, CDR2 SNEGSKA (reference sequence). The sequenced part of the CDR3 DNA is TGCAGTGCTACTCCGGGACTAGCGGGAAGTTGGGACTACAATGAG. Translating gives CSATPGLAGSWDYNE. The CDR3, in full, reads CSATPGLAGSWDYNEQFF.

Regarding this clone: The read ends 3 residues shy of where the CDR3 ends; the end is completed using the germline J gene. The chain joins TRBV10-2 to TRBJ1-1; 7 nucleotides align to TRBD1. Germline V CDR1 and CDR2: WSHSY, SAAADI. V was pared by 6 bases and J by 4 bases, with 5 bases of the junction left unmatched. The CDR3 is 13 amino acids. The CDR3 protein is CASSRQGGTEAFF. CDR3 DNA, as far as it was read: TGCGCCAGCAGCCGACAGGGAGGCACTGAA.